This TCR beta chain was sequenced during a study of shared clonotypes between healthy human individuals. General study findings and limits: Depth was large, yet rarefaction showed that sorted-subset sequencing was incomplete. For naive CD4 cells, roughly 4.6% of clonotypes were shared across a few donors. Having only a few donors restricted how much genetic and exposure-history diversity was captured.

In the study's own analysis: With immunoSEQ giving junction-only sequences and no quality scores, filtering differed. Data came from immunoSEQ multiplex PCR; TCRdb stores just in-frame clones and leaves some out. V, J and clone size derive from that table, while D and trimming were established from the DNA sequence. The repertoire includes roughly 2,000,000 clones, less than 95% of them detected once, and less than 1.5% sits in the top ten. Worth noting for this clone: As yet, its antigen is unknown. This sample includes further DNA sequences coding for the same CDR3.

Naive CD8 populations comprised CD45RO-negative cells positively selected for CCR7, excluding terminally differentiated effector memory CD45RA+ cells. The CDR3 contains 14 residues. V shed 2 bases and J 3 bases; nucleotides not matched to a gene: 3. Germline V gives CDR1 SGHDT, CDR2 YYEEEE. This clonotype was obtained from a man younger than 35 in good health. The chain employs TRBV5-6 and TRBJ2-7; 9 bases map to TRBD1. Sequenced input: naive CD8+ T cells sorted from blood. CDR3 in amino acids: CASSFGTGSYEQYF. DNA of the CDR3: TGTGCCAGCAGCTTTGGGACAGGGAGCTACGAGCAGTACTTC.